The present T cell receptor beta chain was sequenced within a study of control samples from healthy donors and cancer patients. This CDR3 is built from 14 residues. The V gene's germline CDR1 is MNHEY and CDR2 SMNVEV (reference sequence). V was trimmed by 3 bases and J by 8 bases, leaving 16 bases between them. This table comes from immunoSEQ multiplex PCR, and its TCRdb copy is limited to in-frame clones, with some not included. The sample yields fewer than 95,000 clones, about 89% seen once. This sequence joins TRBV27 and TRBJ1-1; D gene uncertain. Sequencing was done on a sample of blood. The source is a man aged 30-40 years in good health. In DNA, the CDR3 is TGTGCCAGCAGTTTCTCTCGGCCTCATCGAGAAGCTTTCTTT. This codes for CASSFSRPHREAFF.